This T cell receptor beta chain was found in a study of blood T cell repertoires in COVID-19. About the research overall: From the United States, Italy and Spain came samples of acute and convalescent COVID-19. From T cells, B-cell-depleted T cells, or PBMCs came the material, which was cDNA or gDNA.

Assay: immunoSEQ multiplex PCR; the TCRdb copy retains only in-frame clones and omits some. The sample has about 200,000 clones; roughly 86% are singletons. The CDR3 has 16 amino acids. Germline-derived CDR1 and CDR2 are KGHSH and LQKENI. Trimming cost V 4 bases and J 0 bases; bases outside gene matches: 6. The sequence was collected from a man aged 40-49 years with acute COVID-19. The V gene is TRBV18, the J gene TRBJ2-5, with 9 bases identical to TRBD1. The specimen sequenced was PBMCs or T cells enriched from blood (not recorded which). The CDR3 sequence is CASSHDRGRDQETQYF. For the CDR3, the DNA is TGTGCCAGCTCACATGACAGGGGGAGGGACCAAGAGACCCAGTACTTC.